This TCR beta chain was sequenced for a study of blood T cell repertoires in COVID-19. Study information: The United States, Italy and Spain supplied acute and convalescent COVID-19 samples. T cells, B-cell-depleted T cells, or PBMCs provided the cDNA or gDNA that served as material.

CDR3 length: 17 amino acids. Per germline, CDR1 LGHNA and CDR2 YNFKEQ. The V and J ends lost 1 base and 0 bases respectively, with 13 bases between them. It was during active infection that Seattle patients were enrolled and then longitudinally followed. In the original processing: Amplified reference gene primers provided the basis for estimating nucleated cell counts. Only in-frame clones appear in the TCRdb table, and some are missing; sequencing was by immunoSEQ multiplex PCR. D and trimming come from the DNA, and the V and J calls and clone size come from that table. The data contain 150,000 to 200,000 clones, 83% of them seen just once; the ten biggest clones take up 6% to 8.5%.

The sequence was obtained from a woman aged 70-85 years with COVID-19, enrolled during active disease. Sequenced material: peripheral blood. The genes are TRBV4-2 and TRBJ1-3; possible D gene TRBD1, 6 bases. The CDR3 loop is CASSQGPTGTSGNTIYF. Here the CDR3 DNA reads TGTGCCAGCAGCCAAGGGCCAACAGGGACCTCTGGAAACACCATATATTTT.